A single sample gave rise to the 28 T cell receptor beta chains below, sequenced in a study of blood T cell repertoires in COVID-19. Clones were sequenced by immunoSEQ multiplex PCR, and TCRdb holds only the in-frame ones, with some missing. Of around 70,000 clones listed, around 87% are singletons. The sequenced sample was peripheral blood. These receptors came from a woman aged 18-29 years with acute or convalescent COVID-19.

The J gene is TRBJ1-2, the V gene TRBV29-1, with D uncertain. The CDR3 is 12 residues long. Trimming shortened V by 3 bases and J by 6 bases, and 11 bases separated the two germline ends. The germline gives CDR1 SQVTM, CDR2 ANQGSEA. The CDR3 loop reads CSVEGSSDGYTF. The CDR3 bases are TGCAGCGTTGAGGGTTCTAGTGATGGCTACACCTTC.

This rearrangement joins TRBV3-1 (or the pseudogene TRBV3-2) to TRBJ2-3, with D possibly TRBD1 on 5 matching bases. V gave up 3 bases and J gave up 2 bases, with 12 bases separating them. The CDR3 runs to 15 residues. Per the germline V gene, CDR1 is LGHDT and CDR2 is YNNKEL (reference sequence). The CDR3: CASSQSAGSTDTQYF. Here the CDR3 DNA reads TGTGCCAGCAGCCAGTCTGCAGGGTCCACAGATACGCAGTATTTT.

This chain joins TRBV4-1 and TRBJ1-1, with D possibly TRBD1 on 6 matching bases. This CDR3 has 16 residues. V was shortened by 0 bases and J by 6 bases, with 17 bases between the two germline ends. Germline V lookup: CDR1 MGHRA, CDR2 YSYEKL. CDR3 region: CASSQDQGQSWAEAFF. CDR3 coding DNA: TGCGCCAGCAGCCAAGATCAAGGACAGAGTTGGGCTGAAGCTTTCTTT.

CDR3 protein: CSVLASGDTGELFF. CDR3 nucleotide sequence: TGCAGCGTTCTTGCTAGCGGAGACACCGGGGAGCTGTTTTTT. The V and J genes are TRBV29-1 and TRBJ2-2, with 7 bases fitting TRBD2. Germline CDR1 reads SQVTM; CDR2 reads ANQGSEA. J lost 3 bases, V lost 5 bases, and 6 bases had no gene match. The CDR3 is made up of 14 amino acids.

This clone was picked up a small number of times. The chain links TRBV10-1 to TRBJ2-3, with unresolved D. V was pared by 4 bases and J by 2 bases, with 7 bases between. The CDR3 length is 13 residues. Germline V gene sequence: CDR1 WNHNN, CDR2 SYGVQD (reference sequence). CDR3 bases: TGCGCCAGCAGTGTGGCCTTCACAGATACGCAGTATTTT. Protein product: CASSVAFTDTQYF.

V and J are TRBV7-8 and TRBJ1-2, with 9 bases that match TRBD1. The V gene's germline CDR1 is SGHVS and CDR2 FQNEAQ. Germline trimming cut 6 bases from V and 6 bases from J; bases unmatched to any gene: 8. The CDR3 consists of 14 residues. CDR3 loop: CASSDGTGGHGYTF. For the CDR3, the DNA is TGTGCCAGCAGTGACGGCACAGGGGGCCATGGCTACACCTTC.

The chain has TRBV7-2 and TRBJ2-5, with D unclear. Germline values: CDR1 SGHTA, CDR2 FQGNSA. The CDR3 runs to 13 residues. Trimming took off 6 bases at V and 4 bases at J, with 12 bases between the two ends. The CDR3 nucleotides read TGTGCCAGCAGTGTCTCGAGGCCAGAGACCCAGTACTTC. Its translation is CASSVSRPETQYF. Filled out from reference TRBV7-2 and TRBJ2-5, the complete variable domain reads GAGVSQSPSNKVTEKGKDVELRCDPISGHTALYWYRQSLGQGLEFLIYFQGNSAPDKSGLPSDRFSAERTGGSVSTLTIQRTQQEDSAVYLCASSVSRPETQYFGPGTRLLVL.

This chain links TRBV7-9 with TRBJ1-2, with 7 bases identical to TRBD1. After removal of 10 bases from V and 3 bases from J, the junction contained 8 bases not matched to a gene. The CDR3 extends over 13 amino acids. CDR1 SEHNR and CDR2 FQNEAQ come from the germline V gene (reference sequence). Here the CDR3 reads CAIERGTDYGYTF. The CDR3 DNA follows: TGTGCCATCGAAAGGGGGACAGACTATGGCTACACCTTC.

The gene calls are TRBV2 and TRBJ2-3; TRBD1 aligns across 8 bases. V lost 4 bases to trimming and J lost 0 bases; unmatched junction nucleotides: 6. The CDR3 is 16 residues long. Looked up from germline, CDR1 is SNHLY and CDR2 is FYNNEI. The CDR3 DNA sequence: TGTGCCAGCAGTGTTAGGACAGGGATTAGCACAGATACGCAGTATTTT. Translated, it gives CASSVRTGISTDTQYF.

The V call is TRBV19, the J call TRBJ2-2; 9 positions agree with TRBD1. Losses at the gene ends were 5 bases for V and 0 bases for J; bases not matched to a gene: 4. CDR1 and CDR2 (germline): LNHDA, SQIVND (reference sequence). This CDR3 is 16 amino acids long. The CDR3 DNA sequence: TGTGCCAGTAGTCCAAACAGGGGGCCGAACACCGGGGAGCTGTTTTTT. It specifies CASSPNRGPNTGELFF.

The V call is TRBV18, the J call TRBJ1-5; possible D gene TRBD1, 6 bases. Per the germline V gene, CDR1 is KGHSH and CDR2 is LQKENI. The CDR3 length is 14 residues. V lost 8 bases, J lost 4 bases, and 15 bases lay in between. The CDR3 region has the DNA TGTGCCAGCCGCGGGCAGGGGCGTAATCAGCCCCAGCATTTT. Translation gives CASRGQGRNQPQHF.

The chain combines TRBV2 with TRBJ2-7; TRBD1 agrees at 12 bases. This CDR3 has 14 residues. Germline values: CDR1 SNHLY, CDR2 FYNNEI. The J segment lost 6 bases and the V segment lost 8 bases, leaving 8 bases of the junction unmatched. This chain's CDR3 is CASGWDRGQGEQYF. The DNA of the CDR3 is TGTGCCAGCGGATGGGACAGGGGGCAGGGCGAGCAGTACTTC.

The V and J genes are TRBV6-5 and TRBJ2-1; 9 positions match TRBD2. Germline CDR1 is MNHEY and CDR2 is SVGAGI. V shed 5 bases and J 7 bases; nucleotides not matched to a gene: 9. The CDR3 contains 15 residues. In nucleotides, the CDR3 is TGTGCCAGCAGTCAGCTAGCGGGGATTGGGAATGAGCAGTTCTTC. Translation: CASSQLAGIGNEQFF.

The gene calls are TRBV6-1 and TRBJ1-4, with TRBD1 matching over 8 bases. J lost 4 bases, V lost 1 base, and 5 bases had no gene match. CDR1 is MNHNS, CDR2 SASEGT, per germline. CDR3 length: 16 residues. CDR3 sequence reads: CASSEGGQGINEKLFF. The CDR3 bases are TGTGCCAGCAGTGAAGGCGGACAGGGAATTAATGAAAAACTGTTTTTT.

This clone has only one observation. The V call is TRBV12-3 or TRBV12-4, the J call TRBJ1-1; D gene uncertain. The V gene lost 5 bases and the J gene lost 7 bases, with 11 bases spanning the gap. The length of the CDR3 is 12 residues. The CDR3 nucleotides are TGTGCCAGCAGTCACAGCGGACGTGAAGCTTTCTTT. As protein: CASSHSGREAFF.

The CDR3, as DNA: TGTGCCAGCACAAGAGGGACAGCGAACACTGAAGCTTTCTTT. Its protein product is CASTRGTANTEAFF. The genes are TRBV6-5 and TRBJ1-1, with 7 positions matching TRBD1. V shed 7 bases, J shed 1 base, and the junction held 6 bases outside the gene matches. The CDR3 contains 14 residues. Germline CDR1 and CDR2: MNHEY and SVGAGI.

The chain couples TRBV27 to TRBJ1-1, with 7 nucleotides matching TRBD1. Per germline, CDR1 MNHEY and CDR2 SMNVEV (reference sequence). CDR3 length: 13 amino acids. The J segment lost 11 bases and the V segment lost 4 bases, leaving 10 bases of the junction unmatched. The CDR3 is CASSSNRQGRAFF. The CDR3 DNA reads TGTGCCAGCAGTTCCAACCGACAGGGAAGGGCTTTCTTT.

The rearrangement uses TRBV5-1 and TRBJ2-1, with 7 nucleotides matching TRBD2. Germline V gives CDR1 SGHRS, CDR2 YFSETQ. The CDR3 consists of 16 residues. The trim removed 0 bases at V and 5 bases at J, leaving 8 bases unmatched. CDR3 protein: CASSLEGLAVDNEQFF. As DNA, the CDR3 is TGCGCCAGCAGCTTGGAGGGGCTAGCGGTTGACAATGAGCAGTTCTTC.

This clone was observed a handful of times. The rearrangement joins TRBV5-4 to TRBJ2-6; D is unclear. Trimming left V 4 bases short and J 0 bases short, with 14 bases between. Germline V lookup: CDR1 SGHNT, CDR2 YYREEE (reference sequence). This CDR3 is 17 amino acids long. The CDR3 bases are TGTGCCAGCAGCCCACTTGGGCCCCTCTCTGGGGCCAACGTCCTGACTTTC. Translation gives CASSPLGPLSGANVLTF. Full variable domain (rest looked up from reference TRBV5-4 and TRBJ2-6): ETGVTQSPTHLIKTRGQQVTLRCSSQSGHNTVSWYQQALGQGPQFIFQYYREEENGRGNFPPRFSGLQFPNYSSELNVNALELDDSALYLCASSPLGPLSGANVLTFGAGSRLTVL.

This clone was counted a few times. The chain uses TRBV4-1 and TRBJ1-6; D gene unclear. CDR3 length equals 18 residues. Germline V gene lookup returns CDR1 MGHRA and CDR2 YSYEKL. The V end was cut by 0 bases, the J end by 8 bases, with 20 bases between. The CDR3 loop is CASSQEGSGLDAHSPLHF. In nucleotides, the CDR3 is TGCGCCAGCAGCCAAGAAGGAAGTGGACTGGACGCACATTCACCCCTCCACTTT.

V usage is TRBV7-9 and J usage is TRBJ2-5; D is ambiguous. Trimming removed 5 bases at V and 5 bases at J, with 9 bases between. This CDR3 region has 12 residues. The V gene's germline CDR1 is SEHNR and CDR2 FQNEAQ (reference sequence). CDR3 loop: CASSITPETQYF. CDR3 sequence (DNA): TGTGCCAGCAGCATAACTCCCGAGACCCAGTACTTC.

In the case of this clone: One junction end disagrees with the germline gene, perhaps due to a read error. The CDR3 protein is CASSVLTGGKTVF. In DNA, the CDR3 is TGTGCCAGCAGCGTGTTGACAGGAGGCAAAACGGTCTTT. The rearrangement joins TRBV9 to TRBJ1-1; possible D gene TRBD1, 6 bases. The CDR3 has 13 amino acids. Germline loops: CDR1 SGDLS, CDR2 YYNGEE.

V is TRBV3-1 (or the pseudogene TRBV3-2) and J is TRBJ1-2; D uncertain. CDR3 length: 15 residues. The V and J ends lost 1 base and 8 bases respectively, with 17 bases between them. Germline V gives CDR1 LGHDT, CDR2 YNNKEL (reference sequence). CDR3 DNA: TGTGCCAGCAGCCAAGTTGGACTTTCCCCGGGAGGCTACACCTTC. Encoded protein: CASSQVGLSPGGYTF.

The table lists this clone with a count of one. The chain employs TRBV7-9 and TRBJ2-1; 13 bases are a match to TRBD2. The CDR3 totals 17 residues. Germline V gives CDR1 SEHNR, CDR2 FQNEAQ (reference sequence). The junction had 1 base not matched to a gene; V was cut back by 0 bases and J by 2 bases. The CDR3 DNA reads TGTGCCAGCAGCTTAGCCGGGACTAGCGGGGCCTACAATGAGCAGTTCTTC. This codes for CASSLAGTSGAYNEQFF.

The chain employs TRBV7-9 and TRBJ1-2; D gene ambiguous. The CDR3 is 17 residues long. Trimming took off 5 bases at V and 2 bases at J, with 21 bases between the two ends. CDR1 and CDR2 from the germline V gene are SEHNR and FQNEAQ (reference sequence). As DNA, the CDR3 is TGTGCCAGCAGCCCTACCTCTAGGAGTGTTACAAACTATGGCTACACCTTC. Amino acids: CASSPTSRSVTNYGYTF.

The V and J genes are TRBV4-1 and TRBJ1-2; D might be TRBD1 (6 bases). Germline CDR1 and CDR2: MGHRA and YSYEKL. The CDR3 sequence is 16 residues long. Trimming took 6 bases from V and 1 from J, leaving 18 bases between them. As DNA, the CDR3 is TGCGCCAGCAGGTCAACCGGGACAAAAAGTAACTATGGCTACACCTTC. Amino acid sequence: CASRSTGTKSNYGYTF.

The rearrangement uses TRBV6-4 and TRBJ2-3; the match to TRBD2 covers 8 bases. Per the germline V gene, CDR1 is MRHNA and CDR2 is SNTAGT. CDR3 length equals 14 residues. Trimming removed 2 bases from V and 8 bases from J; junction bases left unmatched: 6. The CDR3, as DNA: TGTGCCAGCAGTGACGTCGGGGGGGCCGGTACGCAGTATTTT. This codes for CASSDVGGAGTQYF.

In nucleotides, the CDR3 is TGTGCCAGCAGCCAATACGGTGCTAATGAAAAACTGTTTTTT. This gives the protein CASSQYGANEKLFF. The rearrangement joins TRBV3-1 (or the pseudogene TRBV3-2) to TRBJ1-4, with D unresolved. The CDR3 is made up of 14 amino acids. The V end lost 2 bases, the J end lost 3 bases, and 7 bases lay between the germline ends. CDR1 is LGHDT and CDR2 is YNNKEL in the germline V gene (reference sequence).